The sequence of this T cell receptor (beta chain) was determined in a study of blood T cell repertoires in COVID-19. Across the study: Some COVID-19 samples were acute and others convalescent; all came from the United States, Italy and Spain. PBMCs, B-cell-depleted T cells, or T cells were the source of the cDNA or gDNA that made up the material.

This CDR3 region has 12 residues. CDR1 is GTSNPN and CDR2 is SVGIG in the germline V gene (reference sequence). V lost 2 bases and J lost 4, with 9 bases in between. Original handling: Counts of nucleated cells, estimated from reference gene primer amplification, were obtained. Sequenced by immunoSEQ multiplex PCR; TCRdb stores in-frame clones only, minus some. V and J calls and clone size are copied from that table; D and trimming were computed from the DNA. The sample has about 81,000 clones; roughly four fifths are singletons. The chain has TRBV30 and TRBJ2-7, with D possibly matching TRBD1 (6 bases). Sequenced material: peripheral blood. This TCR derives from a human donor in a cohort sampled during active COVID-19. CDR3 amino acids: CAWSPDRYEQYF. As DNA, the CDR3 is TGTGCCTGGAGTCCGGACAGATACGAGCAGTACTTC.